A selection of T cell receptor beta chains follows, all from one sample in a study of blood T cell repertoires in COVID-19. Data came from immunoSEQ multiplex PCR; TCRdb stores just in-frame clones and leaves some out. The data show 86,000 or so clones, with approximately 86% seen just once and 4.5% to 5% held by the top ten. The sample consisted of peripheral blood. These receptors all stem from a man between 50 and 59 years old with active or convalescent COVID-19. Each CDR3 is given with its conserved first and last residue. Each record gives: J gene, D gene, V gene, clone size, CDR3 protein, CDR3 DNA. D genes are given only for firm matches. Rows give clone size only sometimes, using once, few, many, or a class for an expanded clone.

TRBJ2-1 | NA | TRBV27 | NA | CASSPQGPYNEQFF | TGTGCCAGCAGTCCACAGGGCCCCTACAATGAGCAGTTCTTC
TRBJ1-2 | NA | TRBV5-1 | NA | CASSLGMGRAGYTF | TGCGCCAGCAGCTTGGGTATGGGCAGGGCTGGCTACACCTTC
TRBJ2-5 | NA | TRBV7-9 | NA | CASSLADIEETQYF | TGTGCCAGCAGCTTAGCCGACATAGAAGAGACCCAGTACTTC
TRBJ1-4 | TRBD1 | TRBV7-8 | once | CASSRTGGALTNEKLFF | TGTGCCAGCAGCCGGACAGGGGGCGCCTTAACTAATGAAAAACTGTTTTTT
TRBJ1-6 | NA | TRBV19 | NA | CASSIDDRSSAHF | TGTGCCAGTAGTATAGACGACAGGTCTTCGGCCCACTTT
TRBJ2-3 | NA | TRBV18 | NA | CASSPRRGGQFQKTDTQYF | TGTGCCAGCTCACCTCGCCGTGGGGGCCAATTTCAGAAGACAGATACGCAGTATTTT
TRBJ1-1 | NA | TRBV6-5 | NA | CASSYSPAVPGTEAFF | TGTGCCAGCAGTTACTCACCTGCGGTTCCGGGCACTGAAGCTTTCTTT
TRBJ1-5 | NA | TRBV6-6 | NA | CASRSGDHNQPQHF | TGTGCCAGCAGATCCGGGGATCACAATCAGCCCCAGCATTTT
TRBJ1-5 | TRBD1 | TRBV19 | NA | CASSTGQGGDQPQHF | TGTGCCAGTAGTACAGGGCAGGGGGGCGATCAGCCCCAGCATTTT
TRBJ2-7 | TRBD2 | TRBV6-2/TRBV6-3 | NA | CASSPPGGLYEQYF | TGTGCCAGCAGTCCCCCGGGGGGGCTCTACGAGCAGTACTTC
TRBJ1-6 | TRBD1 | TRBV4-3 | NA | CASSQQTGEYSPLHF | TGCGCCAGCAGCCAACAGACAGGGGAGTATTCACCCCTCCACTTT
TRBJ1-1 | NA | TRBV5-6 | few | CASSWRWDTEAFF | TGTGCCAGCAGCTGGAGGTGGGACACTGAAGCTTTCTTT
TRBJ2-3 | TRBD1 | TRBV5-6 | NA | CASNWGDRGDTQYF | TGTGCCAGCAACTGGGGGGACAGGGGGGATACGCAGTATTTT
TRBJ2-2 | TRBD1 | TRBV11-3 | NA | CASSHDRGQNTGELFF | TGTGCCAGCAGCCATGACAGGGGTCAGAACACCGGGGAGCTGTTTTTT
TRBJ1-1 | TRBD1 | TRBV6-5 | NA | CASRTGTEGNTEAFF | TGTGCCAGCAGAACCGGGACAGAAGGGAACACTGAAGCTTTCTTT
TRBJ1-5 | NA | TRBV29-1 | NA | CSVPPVRVGYQPQHF | TGCAGCGTTCCCCCCGTGAGGGTAGGTTATCAGCCCCAGCATTTT
TRBJ1-2 | TRBD1 | TRBV6-5 | NA | CASTETGGLYGYTF | TGTGCCAGCACCGAGACAGGGGGTCTCTATGGCTACACCTTC
TRBJ2-6 | NA | TRBV6-2/TRBV6-3 | NA | CASSSFDSPQGGANVLTF | TGTGCCAGCAGTTCCTTCGACAGCCCACAGGGTGGGGCCAACGTCCTGACTTTC
TRBJ2-1 | TRBD1 | TRBV27 | NA | CASSQGQGPYNEQFF | TGTGCCAGCAGTCAGGGACAGGGGCCCTACAATGAGCAGTTCTTC
TRBJ2-3 | TRBD2 | TRBV2 | NA | CASNEGLDGSGTQYF | TGTGCCAGCAACGAAGGACTAGACGGTTCTGGTACGCAGTATTTT
TRBJ1-2 | NA | TRBV5-6 | NA | CASSLGASPVGGYTF | TGTGCCAGCAGCCTTGGGGCCTCCCCAGTGGGAGGCTACACCTTC
TRBJ1-5 | NA | TRBV9 | NA | CASSRFGGSQPQHF | TGTGCCAGCTCCCGGTTCGGGGGGTCTCAGCCCCAGCATTTT
TRBJ1-5 | TRBD1 | TRBV2 | NA | CASSLTDRVQPQHF | TGTGCCAGCAGTCTCACTGACAGGGTACAGCCCCAGCATTTT
TRBJ1-4 | TRBD1 | TRBV14 | NA | CASSHRGVNEKLFF | TGTGCCAGCAGCCACAGGGGGGTAAATGAAAAACTGTTTTTT
TRBJ1-5 | TRBD1 | TRBV28 | NA | CASSFSGQYNQPQHF | TGTGCCAGCAGTTTCTCGGGACAGTACAATCAGCCCCAGCATTTT
TRBJ2-1 | TRBD1 | TRBV19 | NA | CASSKKGTGGPYNEQFF | TGTGCCAGTAGTAAAAAGGGGACAGGGGGCCCATACAATGAGCAGTTCTTC
TRBJ1-5 | NA | TRBV6-6 | NA | CASSYSEDNQPQHF | TGTGCCAGCAGTTACTCTGAGGACAATCAGCCCCAGCATTTT
TRBJ1-2 | NA | TRBV6-2/TRBV6-3 | NA | CASSYVRDNGYTF | TGTGCCAGCAGTTACGTCCGGGACAATGGCTACACCTTC
TRBJ1-1 | NA | TRBV5-1 | NA | CASSLTFTGSNTEAFF | TGCGCCAGCAGCTTGACCTTTACGGGTTCGAACACTGAAGCTTTCTTT
TRBJ1-6 | NA | TRBV28 | once | CASSLSDPSSSYNSPLHF | TGTGCCAGCAGTTTAAGCGACCCATCGAGCTCCTATAATTCACCCCTCCACTTT
TRBJ1-2 | NA | TRBV28 | once | CASSSNYGYTF | TGTGCCAGCTCTTCTAACTATGGCTACACCTTC
TRBJ1-2 | NA | TRBV4-2 | NA | CASSPIPTENYGYTF | TGTGCCAGCAGCCCCATCCCGACAGAAAACTATGGCTACACCTTC
TRBJ1-5 | TRBD1 | TRBV3-1/TRBV3-2 | NA | CASSQDDGTGHQPQHF | TGTGCCAGCAGCCAAGATGATGGGACAGGGCATCAGCCCCAGCATTTT
TRBJ2-1 | TRBD1 | TRBV6-1 | many | CASSDDRQGARGFF | TGTGCCAGCAGTGACGACCGACAGGGGGCGAGAGGGTTCTTC
TRBJ2-7 | TRBD1 | TRBV5-1 | few | CASSSGTGAYEQYF | TGCGCCAGCAGCTCAGGGACAGGGGCCTACGAGCAGTACTTC
TRBJ1-4 | TRBD1 | TRBV5-8 | NA | CASSPLGQGITNEKLFF | TGTGCCAGCAGCCCCCTTGGACAGGGGATCACTAATGAAAAACTGTTTTTT
TRBJ1-6 | TRBD1 | TRBV5-1 | NA | CASSLVGQADNSPLHF | TGCGCCAGCAGCTTGGTGGGACAGGCAGATAATTCACCCCTCCACTTT
TRBJ2-5 | NA | TRBV12-3/TRBV12-4 | NA | CASSLQGKTQYF | TGTGCCAGCAGTTTACAGGGAAAGACCCAGTACTTC
TRBJ1-3 | TRBD1 | TRBV7-6 | NA | CASSPGQLHSGNTIYF | TGTGCCAGCAGCCCGGGACAGCTGCACTCTGGAAACACCATATATTTT
TRBJ1-5 | TRBD1 | TRBV5-1 | NA | CASSLEGQPNQPQHF | TGCGCCAGCAGCTTGGAGGGACAGCCCAATCAGCCCCAGCATTTT
TRBJ2-2 | NA | TRBV7-2 | NA | CASSSQGIIGELFF | TGTGCCAGCAGCTCTCAGGGAATTATCGGGGAGCTGTTTTTT
TRBJ2-3 | TRBD2 | TRBV7-2 | NA | CASSLMSGGATDTQYF | TGTGCCAGCAGCTTAATGAGCGGGGGGGCCACAGATACGCAGTATTTT
TRBJ2-5 | TRBD1 | TRBV4-1 | NA | CASSQDEGTGLGETQYF | TGCGCCAGCAGCCAAGATGAAGGGACAGGGCTAGGGGAGACCCAGTACTTC
TRBJ1-2 | NA | TRBV19 | NA | CASSAYRVDYGYTF | TGTGCCAGTAGTGCTTACAGGGTGGACTATGGCTACACCTTC
TRBJ1-5 | NA | TRBV6-5 | NA | CASLAGSSNQPQHF | TGTGCCAGCCTTGCGGGGAGTTCCAATCAGCCCCAGCATTTT
TRBJ2-7 | TRBD1 | TRBV15 | few | CATRLGTGSHEQYF | TGTGCCACCAGGTTGGGGACAGGAAGCCACGAGCAGTACTTC
TRBJ1-1 | NA | TRBV7-9 | NA | CASRTQVLNTEAFF | TGTGCCAGCAGGACACAGGTCTTGAACACTGAAGCTTTCTTT
TRBJ2-5 | TRBD2 | TRBV4-3 | NA | CASSQETGGGTQYF | TGCGCCAGCAGCCAAGAAACCGGGGGGGGGACCCAGTACTTC
TRBJ2-7 | NA | TRBV20-1 | NA | CSASGYYSYEQYF | TGCAGTGCTAGTGGGTACTACTCCTACGAGCAGTACTTC
TRBJ1-6 | TRBD1 | TRBV14 | NA | CASSQERSGTGLPSPLHF | TGTGCCAGCAGCCAAGAGAGGAGCGGGACAGGGCTCCCGTCACCCCTCCACTTT
TRBJ2-5 | NA | TRBV14 | NA | CASSQDTVLETQYF | TGTGCCAGCAGCCAAGATACGGTCCTGGAGACCCAGTACTTC
TRBJ1-4 | TRBD1 | TRBV30 | once | CAWSVHFPGQGDEKLFF | TGTGCCTGGAGCGTACACTTTCCGGGACAGGGAGACGAAAAACTGTTTTTT